This TCR beta chain was documented in a study of regulatory T cells in long-lasting Graves disease (dated by TCRdb to about 2021). In the study overall: Antithyroid drugs had been taken for less than 3 months by newly diagnosed Graves' disease patients. A total of roughly 35 samples underwent TCR sequencing: around 13 from persistent and about 20 from newly diagnosed Graves' disease patients. The study was conducted in China and was registered as a clinical trial. Peripheral blood TCR sequencing and RNA sequencing compared persistent Graves' disease patients with newly diagnosed Graves' disease patients.

Overall study results and their limits: Sequencing and analysis were limited to the TCR beta chain. TRBV28, TRBJ1-2 and TRBJ2-5 were preferentially used in persistent disease, while TRBV20-1 and TRBJ2-1 were favored in newly diagnosed disease. A larger number of public clonotypes was shared among persistent patients (around 3,000) than among newly diagnosed patients (around 880). Only peripheral blood was studied, because thyroid tissue, the primary lesion, was inaccessible. The small sample size was acknowledged by the authors as a limitation that may reduce accuracy. Compared with newly diagnosed patients, patients with persistent Graves' disease had lower TCR Shannon entropy and fewer highly expanded clones, which suggests clonal expansion.

Including cysteine and phenylalanine, the CDR3 has 15 amino acids. Only the CDR3 region is kept as DNA, spanning 45 bases read in frame from base 1. From V the trimming removes 0 bases and from J it removes 8 bases, while the gene matches leave 8 bases of the junction unaccounted for. Sequences SGHRS (CDR1) and YFSETQ (CDR2) are obtained from the germline V gene. The time point label corresponds to: newly diagnosed GD, antithyroid drugs for less than 3 months. RNA was extracted from PBMCs in TRIzol for both TCR sequencing and RNA sequencing. Graves' disease was diagnosed according to American Thyroid Association guidelines. Patients were recruited from an endocrinology department in Xi'an, China. From each patient, around 9.3 milliliters of peripheral blood was collected into an EDTA anticoagulant tube. PBMCs were isolated by Ficoll Paque Plus density gradient separation without further T cell sorting. An Agilent 2100 Bioanalyzer and agarose gel were used to assess RNA quality, and a NanoDrop 2000 was used to measure RNA concentration.

This clonotype was observed many times. No antigen is known for it. Base qualities are missing; no much larger clone stands one base away. The library was produced with multiplex PCR. The data were produced on an Illumina HiSeq 4000. CDR3 regions were amplified by Arm-PCR with iRepertoire HTBI primers to construct TCR beta libraries. Before sequencing, the PCR products went through gel purification. Concerning the study's data processing: A total of 62 TRBV and 14 TRBJ segments were identified across samples and were used for gene usage analysis of CDR3 amino acid clonotypes. Filtered high-quality paired reads were merged into contigs using COPE and FqMerger. BLAST was used to align contigs to the IMGT TRBV, TRBD and TRBJ reference genes, and CDR3 was defined following IMGT. Clonotypes above 0.1% frequency were classified as highly expanded clones. Repertoire diversity was measured by Shannon entropy, and V-J evenness by the Gini coefficient. Clonotypes shared by more than one individual were considered public. TCRdb's own reprocessing of the public reads used fastp at Q25 and MiXCR and kept productive beta chains. Entries that share a CDR3 protein sequence are merged under the most common genes and DNA. The V and J calls were determined by TCRdb, not by the authors. For this sample the table gives 350,000 to 500,000 distinct CDR3 sequences, of which about 14% were detected only once. The ten largest clonotypes hold roughly a sixth of the sample.

This sample was also put to use in a study of T cells in Graves' hyperthyroidism and ophthalmopathy. That second publication adds: A patient counted as having stable Graves' hyperthyroidism if no progression to ophthalmopathy occurred over 18 months of follow-up. Hyperthyroidism patients were newly diagnosed, with disease duration under 2 months, and aged 18 to 65 years. The study excluded patients with uncontrolled infections, other autoimmune diseases, pregnancy or lactation. Diagnoses relied on clinical symptoms, serum thyroxine and TRAb, thyroid ultrasound and orbital computed tomography. A first-round RT-PCR of the TCR CDR3 used the HTBI primer set with the Qiagen OneStep RT-PCR kit. Most expanded thyroid clonotypes (frequency above 0.001) were also detected in blood, suggesting blood repertoires may reflect thyroid immune responses. A model built on a 13 V-J signature distinguished ophthalmopathy from stable hyperthyroidism, reaching around 87% sensitivity and 81% to 83% specificity in cross-validation and 80%/75% in testing. In validation, the model predicted progression to ophthalmopathy with roughly 70% sensitivity and 72.22% specificity, a median of 6.5 months before onset. TCR V-J signatures able to tell the groups apart were searched for in a discovery cohort of around 95 patients, of whom fewer than 45 had Graves' ophthalmopathy and under 65 had stable Graves' hyperthyroidism. Prospective prediction of ophthalmopathy was tested in an independent validation cohort consisting of about 19 hyperthyroidism patients and around 16 patients who later progressed to ophthalmopathy. For training and testing, the 80 to 100 patients in the discovery cohort were randomly divided in a 7:3 ratio. In addition, the study compared T-cell repertoires in thyroid tissue and in blood from roughly six Graves' hyperthyroidism patients. Once sampling was done, hyperthyroidism patients were given methimazole at a starting dose of 30 mg daily, whereas ophthalmopathy patients were given high-dose intravenous methylprednisolone. Libraries were constructed in a second round of multiplex PCR, after which size selection and purification were carried out. Libraries were sequenced paired-end with 100 bp reads on an Illumina HiSeq2000. SOAPnuke was used to process the raw data, removing reads that contained adapters or uncalled bases, had a mean Phred below 15, or lacked an exact match to the constant primer or identifier. High-quality paired reads were merged using COPE v1.2.5, and each unique nucleotide sequence was defined as a clonotype. Clonotypes were aligned to IMGT TRBV, TRBD and TRBJ reference segments using MiTCR v1.1. The analysis included only V-J combinations with a frequency above 0.0001, which together covered 99.2% of the repertoires. The TCS score was defined as the ratio of F50 (clonal expansion) to E x V (chaos), calculated using BLOSUM62-based TCRdist between CDR3 peptides within each V-J. Welch's t-statistics and random forest reduced 500 to 550 V-J features to 13, which were used in a naive Bayes classifier (R e1071). Sample size was not statistically predetermined, and investigators were not blinded to group allocation. According to the paper, TCR Vbeta CDR3 sequencing was carried out on around 140 peripheral blood samples, which came from 40 to 45 ophthalmopathy, roughly 75 hyperthyroidism and about 17 progressor patients.

Sample: peripheral blood mononuclear cells (PBMCs), taken at new diagnosis, from a patient treated with antithyroid drugs. This sequence originates from a woman aged 50 to 65 with Graves disease. Donor details come from another sample of the same person, matched by shared clones. The rearrangement joined TRBV5-1 to TRBJ2-1; the central 7 bases match TRBD2. CDR3 sequence: CASSLGQRSGDEQFF. The bases are TGCGCCAGCAGCTTGGGACAGCGAAGCGGGGATGAGCAGTTCTTC.